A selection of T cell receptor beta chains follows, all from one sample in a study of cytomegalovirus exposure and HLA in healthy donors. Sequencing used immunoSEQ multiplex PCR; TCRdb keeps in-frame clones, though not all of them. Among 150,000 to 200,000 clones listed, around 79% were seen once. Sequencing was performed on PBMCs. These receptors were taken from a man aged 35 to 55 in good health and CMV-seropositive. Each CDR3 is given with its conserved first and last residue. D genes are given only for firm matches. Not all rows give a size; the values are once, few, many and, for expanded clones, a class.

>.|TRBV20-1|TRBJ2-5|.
CSARDAGAQYF
TGCAGTGCTAGAGATGCCGGGGCCCAGTACTTC
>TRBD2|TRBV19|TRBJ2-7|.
CASSILAGLSYEQYF
TGTGCCAGTAGTATCCTCGCGGGACTATCCTACGAGCAGTACTTC
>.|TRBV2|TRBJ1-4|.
CASSPGDRNEKLFF
TGTGCCAGCAGTCCGGGAGACAGAAATGAAAAACTGTTTTTT
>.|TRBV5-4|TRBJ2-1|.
CASSGGAGVSRLKNEQFF
TGTGCCAGCAGCGGGGGGGCGGGAGTCTCGAGGTTGAAAAATGAGCAGTTCTTC
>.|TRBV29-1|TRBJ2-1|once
CSVEDRSSGNEQFF
TGCAGCGTTGAAGATCGGTCGTCAGGCAATGAGCAGTTCTTC
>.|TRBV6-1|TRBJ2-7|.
CASSVHGGRYEQYF
TGTGCCAGCAGTGTCCACGGGGGGCGGTACGAGCAGTACTTC
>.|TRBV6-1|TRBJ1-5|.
CASSSGRSQPQHF
TGTGCCAGCAGTTCTGGGAGAAGTCAGCCCCAGCATTTT
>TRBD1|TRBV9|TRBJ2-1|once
CASSKTGETYNEQFF
TGTGCCAGCAGCAAGACAGGGGAAACATACAATGAGCAGTTCTTC
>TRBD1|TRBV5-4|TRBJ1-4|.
CASAKTPRTGEEKLFF
TGTGCCAGCGCCAAAACCCCCCGGACAGGGGAAGAAAAACTGTTTTTT
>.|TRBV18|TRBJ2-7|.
CASSPPGGPISYEQYF
TGTGCCAGCTCACCTCCCGGCGGGCCCATCTCCTACGAGCAGTACTTC
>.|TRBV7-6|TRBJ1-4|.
CASSLGLGQGTNEKLFF
TGTGCCAGCAGCTTAGGATTAGGGCAGGGTACTAATGAAAAACTGTTTTTT
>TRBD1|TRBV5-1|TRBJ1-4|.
CASSLAGGQGGFGEKLFF
TGCGCCAGCAGCTTGGCCGGAGGACAGGGGGGCTTCGGTGAAAAACTGTTTTTT
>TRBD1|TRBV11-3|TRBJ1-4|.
CASSLASGQLFF
TGTGCCAGCAGCTTAGCGTCGGGACAGTTGTTTTTT
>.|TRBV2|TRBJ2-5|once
CASSGPGTTQGETQYF
TGTGCCAGCAGTGGCCCGGGGACTACCCAGGGGGAGACCCAGTACTTC
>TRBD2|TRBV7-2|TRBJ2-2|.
CASSLATSDTGELFF
TGTGCCAGCAGCTTAGCGACTAGCGACACCGGGGAGCTGTTTTTT
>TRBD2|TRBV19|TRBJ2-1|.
CASSIYGTGLSGRADEQFF
TGTGCCAGTAGTATTTATGGGACTGGTCTGAGCGGGAGGGCGGATGAGCAGTTCTTC
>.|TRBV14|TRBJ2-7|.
CASSLSLAPARYEQYF
TGTGCCAGCAGCCTATCATTAGCTCCAGCGCGATACGAGCAGTACTTC
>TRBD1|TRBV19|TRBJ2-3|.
CASRQGASTDTQYF
TGTGCCAGTAGGCAGGGGGCTAGCACAGATACGCAGTATTTT